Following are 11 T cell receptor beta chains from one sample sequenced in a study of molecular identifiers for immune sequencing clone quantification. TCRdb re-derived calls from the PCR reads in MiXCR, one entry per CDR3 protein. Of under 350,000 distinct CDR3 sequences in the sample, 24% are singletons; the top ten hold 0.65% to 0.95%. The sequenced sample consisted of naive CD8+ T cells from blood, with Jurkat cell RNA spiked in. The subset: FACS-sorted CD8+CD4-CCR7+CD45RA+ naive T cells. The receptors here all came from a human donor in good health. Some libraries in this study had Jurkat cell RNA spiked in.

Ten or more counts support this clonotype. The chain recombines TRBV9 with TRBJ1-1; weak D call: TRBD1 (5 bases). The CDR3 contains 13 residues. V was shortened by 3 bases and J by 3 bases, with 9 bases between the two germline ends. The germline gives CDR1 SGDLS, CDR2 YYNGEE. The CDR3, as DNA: TGTGCCAGCAGCGGACCGACAGACACTGAAGCTTTCTTT. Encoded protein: CASSGPTDTEAFF.

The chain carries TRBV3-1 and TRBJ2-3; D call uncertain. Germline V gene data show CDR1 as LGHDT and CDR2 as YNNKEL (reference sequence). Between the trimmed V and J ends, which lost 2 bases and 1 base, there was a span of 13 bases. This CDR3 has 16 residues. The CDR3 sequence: CASSQSEKGGTDTQYF. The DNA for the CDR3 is TGTGCCAGCAGCCAATCGGAGAAGGGCGGCACAGATACGCAGTATTTT.

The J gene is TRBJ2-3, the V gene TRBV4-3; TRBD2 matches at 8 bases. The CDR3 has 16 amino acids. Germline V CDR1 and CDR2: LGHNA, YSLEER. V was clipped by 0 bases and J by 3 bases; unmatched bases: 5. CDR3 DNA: TGCGCCAGCAGCCAAGATATAGCGGGGTTGACAGATACGCAGTATTTT. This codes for CASSQDIAGLTDTQYF.

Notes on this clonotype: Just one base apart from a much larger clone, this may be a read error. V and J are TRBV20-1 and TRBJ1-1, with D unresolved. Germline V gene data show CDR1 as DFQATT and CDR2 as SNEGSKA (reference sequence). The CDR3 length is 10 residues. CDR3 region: CGAEASEAFF. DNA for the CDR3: TGCGGTGCTGAGGCCTCTGAAGCTTTCTTT.

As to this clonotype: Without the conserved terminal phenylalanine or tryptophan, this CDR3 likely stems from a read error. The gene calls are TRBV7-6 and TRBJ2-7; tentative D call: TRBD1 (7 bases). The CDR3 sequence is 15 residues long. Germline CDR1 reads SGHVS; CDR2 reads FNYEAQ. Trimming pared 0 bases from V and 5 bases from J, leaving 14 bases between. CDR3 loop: CASSLAPGGLDEQYS. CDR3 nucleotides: TGTGCCAGCAGCTTAGCACCAGGGGGGTTGGACGAGCAGTACTCC.

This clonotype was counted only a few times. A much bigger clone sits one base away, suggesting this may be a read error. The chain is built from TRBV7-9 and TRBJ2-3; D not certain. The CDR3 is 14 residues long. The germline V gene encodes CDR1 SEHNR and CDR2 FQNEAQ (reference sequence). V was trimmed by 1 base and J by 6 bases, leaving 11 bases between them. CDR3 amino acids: CASSLVTDWDTQYF. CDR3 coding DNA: TGTGCCAGCAGCTTAGTAACCGACTGGGATACGCAGTATTTT.

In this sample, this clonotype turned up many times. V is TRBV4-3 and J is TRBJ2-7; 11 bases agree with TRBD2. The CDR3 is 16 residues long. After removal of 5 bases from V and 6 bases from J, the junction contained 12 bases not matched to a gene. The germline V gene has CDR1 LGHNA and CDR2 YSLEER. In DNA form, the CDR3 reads TGCGCCAGCAGCTCGAGAACGGGGCTAGCGGGAGGCGAGCAGTACTTC. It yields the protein CASSSRTGLAGGEQYF.

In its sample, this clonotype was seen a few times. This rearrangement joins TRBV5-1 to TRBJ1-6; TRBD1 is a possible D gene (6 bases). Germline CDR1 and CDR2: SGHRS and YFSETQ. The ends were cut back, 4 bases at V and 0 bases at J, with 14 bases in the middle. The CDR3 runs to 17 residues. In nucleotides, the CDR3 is TGCGCCAGCAGCGTTGACAGGCCTGGCTCCTATAATTCACCCCTCCACTTT. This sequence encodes CASSVDRPGSYNSPLHF.

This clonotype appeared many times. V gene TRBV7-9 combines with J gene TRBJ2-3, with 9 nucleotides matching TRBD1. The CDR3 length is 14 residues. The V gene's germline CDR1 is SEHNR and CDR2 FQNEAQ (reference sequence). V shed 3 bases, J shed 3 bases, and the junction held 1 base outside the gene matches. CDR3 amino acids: CASSLGQGTDTQYF. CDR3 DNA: TGTGCCAGCAGCTTGGGACAGGGAACAGATACGCAGTATTTT. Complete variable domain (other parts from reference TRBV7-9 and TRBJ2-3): DTGVSQNPRHKITKRGQNVTFRCDPISEHNRLYWYRQTLGQGPEFLTYFQNEAQLEKSRLLSDRFSAERPKGSFSTLEIQRTEQGDSAMYLCASSLGQGTDTQYFGPGTRLTVL.

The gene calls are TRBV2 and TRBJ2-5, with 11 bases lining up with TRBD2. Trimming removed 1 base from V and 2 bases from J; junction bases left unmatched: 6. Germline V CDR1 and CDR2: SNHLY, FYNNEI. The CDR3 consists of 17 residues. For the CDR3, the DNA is TGTGCCAGCAGTGAAGAGCCCGGGACTAGCGGACAAGAGACCCAGTACTTC. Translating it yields CASSEEPGTSGQETQYF.

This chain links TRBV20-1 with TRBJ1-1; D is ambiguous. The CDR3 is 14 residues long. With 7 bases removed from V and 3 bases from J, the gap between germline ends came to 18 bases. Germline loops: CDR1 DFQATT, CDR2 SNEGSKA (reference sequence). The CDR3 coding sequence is TGCAGTGTCCCGGATAGGCGATCGCACACTGAAGCTTTCTTT. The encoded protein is CSVPDRRSHTEAFF.